One T cell receptor beta chain is described in this entry. Its antigen is still unknown. Approximately 510 nanograms of biopsy DNA per sample underwent TCRB immunosequencing. Only in-frame clones appear in the TCRdb table, and some are missing; sequencing was by immunoSEQ multiplex PCR. The table shows 9,000 to 13,000 clones, with under 85% occurring only once. This specimen belongs to a study of T cell repertoires in ileal Crohn's disease. About the study: Operated complications were stricturing disease (61%) and penetrating disease (about 40%).

Findings and caveats of the study: Endoscopic recurrence occurred in every patient whose clonality exceeded 26.8%. Within the first postoperative year, endoscopy came at median approximately 6.9 months.

V was shortened by 0 bases and J by 0 bases, with 7 bases between the two germline ends. There are 14 residues in the CDR3. From germline, CDR1 is SGHRS and CDR2 YFSETQ. Sample time point: neoterminal ileum biopsy at postoperative endoscopy, about 6 months after surgery. The sequence was obtained from an adult with Crohn's disease. The V gene is TRBV5-1, the J gene TRBJ2-7; D unclear. The specimen was ileal tissue. CDR3 bases: TGCGCCAGCAGCTTGGGAGACAACTCCTACGAGCAGTACTTC. The encoded protein is CASSLGDNSYEQYF.